These 9 T cell receptor beta chains originate from one sample sequenced in a study of blood T cell repertoires in COVID-19. Profiling relied on immunoSEQ multiplex PCR, and the TCRdb table lists in-frame clones only, not all of them. The repertoire holds 250,000 to 350,000 clones, with 88% as singletons. The sequencing sample was made of PBMCs or T cells enriched from blood (not recorded which). The receptors shown here come from a woman between 45 and 60 years old who had recovered from COVID-19.

V is TRBV28 and J is TRBJ2-3; TRBD2 matches at 9 bases. CDR1 is MDHEN and CDR2 is SYDVKM in the germline V gene. CDR3 length: 16 residues. The ends lost 5 bases at V and 1 base at J; junction bases unmatched: 7. CDR3 amino acids: CASSRRLAARTDTQYF. The DNA for the CDR3 is TGTGCCAGCAGTCGACGACTAGCGGCCCGCACAGATACGCAGTATTTT.

The chain uses TRBV19 and TRBJ2-7; 8 bases map to TRBD1. Germline values: CDR1 LNHDA, CDR2 SQIVND (reference sequence). The CDR3 length is 13 residues. Trimming took 6 bases from V and 3 from J; bases not matched to a gene: 4. For the CDR3, the DNA is TGTGCCAGTAGGAGGACAGGGAGCTACGAGCAGTACTTC. It is translated as CASRRTGSYEQYF. Full variable domain (rest looked up from reference TRBV19 and TRBJ2-7): DGGITQSPKYLFRKEGQNVTLSCEQNLNHDAMYWYRQDPGQGLRLIYYSQIVNDFQKGDIAEGYSVSREKKESFPLTVTSAQKNPTAFYLCASRRTGSYEQYFGPGTRLTVT.

The rearrangement joins TRBV11-3 to TRBJ1-3, with D perhaps TRBD1 (6 bases). Germline CDR1 is SGHNT and CDR2 is YENEEA. CDR3 length: 14 residues. V was pared by 5 bases and J by 4 bases, with 12 bases between. CDR3 residues: CASSTGRHGNTIYF. The CDR3 DNA is TGTGCCAGCAGCACAGGGCGTCACGGAAACACCATATATTTT.

The V gene is TRBV6-6, the J gene TRBJ1-1; D may be TRBD1 (6 bases). CDR1 is MNHNY and CDR2 is SVGAGI in the germline V gene (reference sequence). V lost 6 bases and J lost 7, with 18 bases in between. The CDR3 consists of 14 residues. The CDR3 nucleotides read TGTGCCAGCAGCACGCCCGAGACAGGTATTGAAGCTTTCTTT. Amino acids: CASSTPETGIEAFF.

This chain connects TRBV7-9 to TRBJ1-4; 12 bases are a match to TRBD1. The CDR3 is 17 residues long. V shed 1 base, J shed 3 bases, and the junction held 3 bases outside the gene matches. Germline CDR1 reads SEHNR; CDR2 reads FQNEAQ (reference sequence). CDR3 DNA: TGTGCCAGCAGCTTAGGGGACAGGGGGCGCGCTAATGAAAAACTGTTTTTT. Its protein is CASSLGDRGRANEKLFF.

This clone was found a few times. J is TRBJ1-1 and V is TRBV29-1; a possible D gene is TRBD1 (5 bases). The CDR3 totals 12 residues. The V end was cut by 7 bases, the J end by 4 bases, with 13 bases between. Germline CDR1 SQVTM, CDR2 ANQGSEA. CDR3 bases: TGCAGCGGGGGGACCCGGGGCACTGAAGCTTTCTTT. Translated: CSGGTRGTEAFF.

The rearrangement joins TRBV7-3 to TRBJ2-1, with 12 bases lining up with TRBD2. Trimming at V came to 6 bases and at J to 9 bases, leaving 9 bases not matched to a gene. The CDR3 has 15 amino acids. Per germline, CDR1 SGHTA and CDR2 FQGTGA. The CDR3 spells CASSWTSGNGGEQFF. The DNA for the CDR3 is TGTGCCAGCAGTTGGACTAGCGGGAATGGTGGTGAGCAGTTCTTC. The complete variable domain, with remaining parts taken from reference TRBV7-3 and TRBJ2-1, reads GAGVSQTPSNKVTEKGKYVELRCDPISGHTALYWYRQSLGQGPEFLIYFQGTGAADDSGLPNDRFFAVRPEGSVSTLKIQRTERGDSAVYLCASSWTSGNGGEQFFGPGTRLTVL.

This rearrangement joins TRBV4-3 to TRBJ1-2, with 9 bases fitting TRBD1. The CDR3 is 15 amino acids. The germline CDR1 and CDR2 sequences are LGHNA and YSLEER. Germline trimming cut 1 base from V and 2 bases from J; bases unmatched to any gene: 2. The CDR3 reads CASSQAGQGNYGYTF. CDR3 DNA sequence: TGCGCCAGCAGCCAAGCGGGACAGGGCAACTATGGCTACACCTTC.

This chain connects TRBV27 to TRBJ1-1; tentatively, D is TRBD1 (6 bases). This CDR3 spans 14 amino acids. CDR1 is MNHEY, CDR2 SMNVEV, per germline (reference sequence). V lost 3 bases, J lost 2 bases, and 10 bases lay in between. CDR3 in DNA: TGTGCCAGCAGTTTCAACAGGGATAACACTGAAGCTTTCTTT. Its protein product is CASSFNRDNTEAFF.